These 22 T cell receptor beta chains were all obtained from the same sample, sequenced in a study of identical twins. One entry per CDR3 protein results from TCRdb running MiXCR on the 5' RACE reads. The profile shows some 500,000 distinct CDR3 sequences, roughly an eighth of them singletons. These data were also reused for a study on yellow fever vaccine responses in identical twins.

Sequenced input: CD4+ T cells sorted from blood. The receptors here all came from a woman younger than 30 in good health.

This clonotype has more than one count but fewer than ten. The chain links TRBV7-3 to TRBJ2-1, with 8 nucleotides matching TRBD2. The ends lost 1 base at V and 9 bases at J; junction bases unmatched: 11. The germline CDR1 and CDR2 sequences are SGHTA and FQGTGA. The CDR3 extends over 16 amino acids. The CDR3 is CASSLSGSGGEGEQFF. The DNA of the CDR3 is TGTGCCAGCAGCTTAAGTGGGAGCGGGGGCGAAGGTGAGCAGTTCTTC.

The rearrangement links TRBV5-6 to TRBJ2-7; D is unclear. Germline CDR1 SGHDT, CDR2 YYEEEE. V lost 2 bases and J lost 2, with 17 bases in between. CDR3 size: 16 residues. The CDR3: CASSFRRYEQAYEQYF. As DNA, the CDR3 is TGTGCCAGCAGCTTCAGACGATACGAACAAGCCTACGAGCAGTACTTC.

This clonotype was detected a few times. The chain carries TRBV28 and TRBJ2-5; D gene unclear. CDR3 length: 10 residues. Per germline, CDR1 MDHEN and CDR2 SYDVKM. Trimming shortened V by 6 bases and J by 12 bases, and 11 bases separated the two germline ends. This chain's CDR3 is CASSRTQKYF. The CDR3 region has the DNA TGTGCCAGCAGCCGAACTCAAAAGTACTTC. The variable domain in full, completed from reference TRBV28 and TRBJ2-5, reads DVKVTQSSRYLVKRTGEKVFLECVQDMDHENMFWYRQDPGLGLRLIYFSYDVKMKEKGDIPEGYSVSREKKERFSLILESASTNQTSMYLCASSRTQKYFGPGTRLLVL.

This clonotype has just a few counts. CDR3 DNA: TGTGCCAGCAGACGAACAGGGCCCTATGTGGAGACCCAGTACTTC. It specifies CASRRTGPYVETQYF. J is TRBJ2-5 and V is TRBV12-3 or TRBV12-4; a weak D match, TRBD1 (6 bases). This CDR3 has 15 residues. Trimming cost V 6 bases and J 5 bases, with 19 bases left between them.

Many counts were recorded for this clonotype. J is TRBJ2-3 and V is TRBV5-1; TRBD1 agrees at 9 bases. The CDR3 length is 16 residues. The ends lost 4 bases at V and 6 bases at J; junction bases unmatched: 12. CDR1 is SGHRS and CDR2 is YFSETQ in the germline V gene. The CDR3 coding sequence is TGCGCCAGCAGCGTTACCGGGACAGGGCCGTCGGATACGCAGTATTTT. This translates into CASSVTGTGPSDTQYF.

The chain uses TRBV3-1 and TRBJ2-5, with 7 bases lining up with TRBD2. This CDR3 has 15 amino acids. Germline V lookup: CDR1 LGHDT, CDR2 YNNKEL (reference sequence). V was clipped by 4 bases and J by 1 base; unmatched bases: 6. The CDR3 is CASSRGAGIQETQYF. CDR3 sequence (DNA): TGTGCCAGCAGCCGAGGAGCGGGAATCCAAGAGACCCAGTACTTC.

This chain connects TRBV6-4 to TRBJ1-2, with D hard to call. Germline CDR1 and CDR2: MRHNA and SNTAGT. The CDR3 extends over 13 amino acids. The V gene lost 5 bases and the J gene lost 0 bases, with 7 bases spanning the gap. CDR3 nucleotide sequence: TGTGCCAGCAGTCAGACGCCTAACTATGGCTACACCTTC. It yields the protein CASSQTPNYGYTF.

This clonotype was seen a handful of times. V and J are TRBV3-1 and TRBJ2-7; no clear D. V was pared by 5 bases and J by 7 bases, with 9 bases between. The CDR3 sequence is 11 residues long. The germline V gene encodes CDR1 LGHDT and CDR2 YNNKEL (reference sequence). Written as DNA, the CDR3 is TGTGCCAGCAGCTTGCTAGAAGAGCAGTACTTC. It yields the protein CASSLLEEQYF.

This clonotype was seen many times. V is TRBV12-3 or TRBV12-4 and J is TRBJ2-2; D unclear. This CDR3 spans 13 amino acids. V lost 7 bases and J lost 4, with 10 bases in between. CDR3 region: CASTLTLTGELFF. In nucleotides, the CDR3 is TGTGCCAGCACCCTGACTCTCACCGGGGAGCTGTTTTTT.

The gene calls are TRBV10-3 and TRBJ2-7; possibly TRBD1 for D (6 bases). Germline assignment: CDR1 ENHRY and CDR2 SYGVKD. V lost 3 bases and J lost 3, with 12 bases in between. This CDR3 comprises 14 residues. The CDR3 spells CAISDIQGGYEQYF. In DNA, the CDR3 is TGTGCCATCAGTGACATACAGGGCGGCTACGAGCAGTACTTC.

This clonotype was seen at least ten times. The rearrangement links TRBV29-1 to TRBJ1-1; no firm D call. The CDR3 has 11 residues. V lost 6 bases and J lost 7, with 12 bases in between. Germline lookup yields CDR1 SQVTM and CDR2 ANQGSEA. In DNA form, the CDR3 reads TGCAGCGTCGCTCGGGGTAGTGAAGCTTTCTTT. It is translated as CSVARGSEAFF.

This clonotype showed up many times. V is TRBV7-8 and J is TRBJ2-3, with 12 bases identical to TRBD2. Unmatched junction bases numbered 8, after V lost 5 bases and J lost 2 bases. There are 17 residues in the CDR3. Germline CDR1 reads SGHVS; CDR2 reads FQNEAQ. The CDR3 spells CASSPRASGRVTDTQYF. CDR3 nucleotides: TGTGCCAGCAGCCCTAGGGCTAGCGGGAGGGTCACAGATACGCAGTATTTT. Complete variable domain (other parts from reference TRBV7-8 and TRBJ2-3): GAGVSQSPRYKVAKRGQDVALRCDPISGHVSLFWYQQALGQGPEFLTYFQNEAQLDKSGLPSDRFFAERPEGSVSTLKIQRTQQEDSAVYLCASSPRASGRVTDTQYFGPGTRLTVL.

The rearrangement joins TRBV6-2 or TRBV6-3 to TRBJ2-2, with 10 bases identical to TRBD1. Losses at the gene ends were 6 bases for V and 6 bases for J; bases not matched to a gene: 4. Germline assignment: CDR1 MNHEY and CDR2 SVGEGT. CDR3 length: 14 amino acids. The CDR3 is CASRGTGVPGELFF. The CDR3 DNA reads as TGTGCCAGCAGAGGGACAGGGGTCCCCGGGGAGCTGTTTTTT.

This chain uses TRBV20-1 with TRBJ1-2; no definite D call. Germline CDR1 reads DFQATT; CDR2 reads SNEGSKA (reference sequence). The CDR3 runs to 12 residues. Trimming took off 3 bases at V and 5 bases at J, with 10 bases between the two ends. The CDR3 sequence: CSASSSLYGYTF. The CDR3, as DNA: TGCAGTGCTAGTAGTAGCCTTTATGGCTACACCTTC.

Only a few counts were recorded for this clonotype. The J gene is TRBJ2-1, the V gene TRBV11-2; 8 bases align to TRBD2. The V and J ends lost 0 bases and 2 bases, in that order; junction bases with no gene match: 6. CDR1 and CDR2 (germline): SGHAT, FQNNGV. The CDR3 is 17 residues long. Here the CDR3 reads CASSLDRSGGTYNEQFF. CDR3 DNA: TGTGCCAGCAGCTTAGATAGGAGCGGGGGTACCTACAATGAGCAGTTCTTC.

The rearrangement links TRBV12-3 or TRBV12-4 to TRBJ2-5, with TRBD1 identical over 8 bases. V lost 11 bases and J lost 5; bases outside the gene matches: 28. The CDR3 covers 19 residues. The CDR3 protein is CAFSLAQFGQGANAETQYF. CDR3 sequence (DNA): TGTGCCTTCAGTTTAGCGCAGTTCGGGCAGGGGGCAAACGCGGAGACCCAGTACTTC.

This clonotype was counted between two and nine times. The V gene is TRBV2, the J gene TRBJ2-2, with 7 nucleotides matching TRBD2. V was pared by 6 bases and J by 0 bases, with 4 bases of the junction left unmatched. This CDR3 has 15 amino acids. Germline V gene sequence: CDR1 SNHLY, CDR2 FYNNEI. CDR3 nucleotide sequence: TGTGCCAGCAGCGGGACTACCTCGAACACCGGGGAGCTGTTTTTT. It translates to CASSGTTSNTGELFF.

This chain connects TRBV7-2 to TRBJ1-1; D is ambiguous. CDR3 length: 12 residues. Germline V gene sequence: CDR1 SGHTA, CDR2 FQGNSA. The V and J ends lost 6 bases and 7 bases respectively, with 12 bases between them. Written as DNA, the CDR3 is TGTGCCAGCAGACTACGGGGAGGTGAAGCTTTCTTT. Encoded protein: CASRLRGGEAFF.

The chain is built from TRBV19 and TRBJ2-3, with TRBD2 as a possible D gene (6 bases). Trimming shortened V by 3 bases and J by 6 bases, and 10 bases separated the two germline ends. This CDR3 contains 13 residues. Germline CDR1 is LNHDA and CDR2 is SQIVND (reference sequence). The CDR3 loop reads CASSIAGRDTQYF. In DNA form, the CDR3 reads TGTGCCAGTAGTATCGCGGGGCGGGATACGCAGTATTTT.

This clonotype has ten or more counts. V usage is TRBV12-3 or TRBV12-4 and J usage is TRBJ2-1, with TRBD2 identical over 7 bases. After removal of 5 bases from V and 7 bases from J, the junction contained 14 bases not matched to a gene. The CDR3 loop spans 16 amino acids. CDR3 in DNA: TGTGCCAGCAGTCCCCTTCTAGCGGTCGGTACTAATGAGCAGTTCTTC. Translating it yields CASSPLLAVGTNEQFF.

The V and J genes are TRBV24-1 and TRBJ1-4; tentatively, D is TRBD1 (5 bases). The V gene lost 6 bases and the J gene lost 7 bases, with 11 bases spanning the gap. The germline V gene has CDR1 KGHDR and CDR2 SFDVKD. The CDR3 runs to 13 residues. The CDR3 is CATSRARGEKLFF. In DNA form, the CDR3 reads TGTGCCACCAGTCGTGCAAGGGGTGAAAAACTGTTTTTT.

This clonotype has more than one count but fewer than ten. The CDR3 region is CSTGQGGTEKLFF. In DNA, the CDR3 is TGCAGTACTGGACAGGGCGGGACTGAAAAACTGTTTTTT. The chain couples TRBV20-1 to TRBJ1-4, with 8 bases lining up with TRBD1. The CDR3 has 13 residues. J gave up 7 bases and V 8 bases, and 9 bases lay outside the gene matches. The germline gives CDR1 DFQATT, CDR2 SNEGSKA (reference sequence).